Presented here are 7 T cell receptor beta chains from one specimen sequenced in a study of Graves' ophthalmopathy and Graves' hyperthyroidism. Amplification of TCR beta CDR3 regions used RNA transcripts. Second-round multiplex PCR followed a first-round RT-PCR using HTBI primers. TCRdb reprocessed the multiplex PCR reads with MiXCR, giving one entry per CDR3 protein. The table lists approximately 210,000 distinct CDR3 sequences, under 30% of them singletons, with 9.1% in the top ten. Specimen: peripheral blood. Receptors originate from a man aged 45 to 65 with Graves' ophthalmopathy.

The CDR3 nucleotides are TGTGCCAGCAGCTTGCAGGCCTACTCTGGAAACACCATATATTTT. Translation gives CASSLQAYSGNTIYF. The chain employs TRBV7-2 and TRBJ1-3; no clear D gene. Trimming shortened V by 3 bases and J by 0 bases, and 9 bases separated the two germline ends. The germline V gene has CDR1 SGHTA and CDR2 FQGNSA. The CDR3 totals 15 residues.

The chain employs TRBV9 and TRBJ2-5; 14 bases match TRBD2. Trimming at V came to 4 bases and at J to 5 bases, leaving 7 bases not matched to a gene. Germline CDR1 is SGDLS and CDR2 is YYNGEE. This CDR3 region has 16 residues. CDR3 region: CASSTPTSGGAETQYF. CDR3 DNA sequence: TGTGCCAGCAGCACCCCGACTAGCGGGGGGGCTGAGACCCAGTACTTC.

This clonotype was counted ten times or more. This chain joins TRBV19 and TRBJ2-2, with TRBD2 identical over 7 bases. In germline, CDR1 is LNHDA, CDR2 SQIVND (reference sequence). The V gene end was trimmed by 5 bases and the J gene end by 6 bases; junction bases not matched to a gene: 9. The CDR3 runs 15 residues. The CDR3 region has the DNA TGTGCCAGTAGTCCCCCTAGCGGTGGCTCCGGGGAGCTGTTTTTT. It encodes CASSPPSGGSGELFF.

This clonotype appeared many times. This chain connects TRBV28 to TRBJ2-2, with D possibly TRBD2 on 7 matching bases. Per germline, CDR1 MDHEN and CDR2 SYDVKM. V lost 1 base and J lost 4, with 25 bases in between. The CDR3 covers 20 residues. CDR3 residues: CASSLLWGEVGQRGTGELFF. CDR3 bases: TGTGCCAGCAGTTTATTGTGGGGAGAGGTTGGACAGCGGGGCACCGGGGAGCTGTTTTTT.

The V gene is TRBV5-1, the J gene TRBJ2-7; D is unresolved. V dropped 5 bases and J dropped 5 bases, with 20 bases sitting between them. This CDR3 is built from 15 residues. The germline V gene encodes CDR1 SGHRS and CDR2 YFSETQ. The CDR3 sequence: CASSPNNYQVHEQYF. CDR3 in DNA: TGCGCCAGCAGTCCGAACAACTACCAGGTCCACGAGCAGTACTTC. Full variable domain (remainder filled in from reference TRBV5-1 and TRBJ2-7): KAGVTQTPRYLIKTRGQQVTLSCSPISGHRSVSWYQQTPGQGLQFLFEYFSETQRNKGNFPGRFSGRQFSNSRSEMNVSTLELGDSALYLCASSPNNYQVHEQYFGPGTRLTVT.

This clonotype was counted at least ten times. The DNA for the CDR3 is TGTGCCAGCACGGGAGCAACGTTGGAGCCCCAGCATTTT. Translation: CASTGATLEPQHF. This rearrangement joins TRBV6-4 to TRBJ1-5; D gene uncertain. CDR3 length: 13 amino acids. V was shortened by 7 bases and J by 8 bases, with 15 bases between the two germline ends. The germline V gene encodes CDR1 MRHNA and CDR2 SNTAGT.

This clonotype came up many times. This may arise from a read error, as a much more abundant clone is one base away. The genes are TRBV6-1 and TRBJ1-1; 8 bases match TRBD1. CDR1 MNHNS and CDR2 SASEGT come from the germline V gene. This CDR3 contains 12 residues. V was clipped by 6 bases and J by 3 bases; unmatched bases: 0. This CDR3 is CASRQGDTEAFF. The CDR3 coding sequence is TGTGCCAGCAGACAGGGGGACACTGAAGCTTTCTTT.